The sample holds a few counts of the clone carrying this T cell receptor (beta chain). This specimen belongs to a study of PD-L1 blockade in urothelial cancer. The overall study: Blood was evaluated 3 weeks (second dose) and 6 weeks after therapy began.

The protocol was immunoSEQ multiplex PCR, while the TCRdb copy is restricted to in-frame clones and leaves out a portion. Counted here are more than 45,000 clones, about 68% occurring once; the ten biggest clones make up roughly 4%. This sample's time point: pretreatment peripheral blood. The CDR3 contains 15 residues. The V gene lost 2 bases and the J gene lost 6 bases, with 16 bases spanning the gap. Germline values: CDR1 SGHTA, CDR2 FQGTGA. The sequencing here drew on PBMCs, taken around atezolizumab (anti-PD-L1) treatment. V and J are TRBV7-3 and TRBJ2-5; D might be TRBD1 (6 bases). The sequence derives from a man between 65 and 85 years old with urothelial cancer. The CDR3 DNA reads as TGTGCCAGCAGCTTATCGGAACAGGGAAAAAAGACCCAGTACTTC. This sequence encodes CASSLSEQGKKTQYF.